The 32 T cell receptor beta chains presented below share a single source sample, sequenced in a study of control samples from healthy donors and cancer patients. Libraries were prepared by immunoSEQ multiplex PCR; TCRdb keeps only in-frame clonotypes and omits some of them. Altogether tens of thousands of clones are present, around four fifths being singletons, with the ten largest covering around 20%. The source material was blood. These receptors all stem from a man aged 30 to 45 in good health.

The V gene is TRBV9, the J gene TRBJ1-5, with 7 bases identical to TRBD1. The CDR3 length is 15 residues. Germline CDR1 is SGDLS and CDR2 is YYNGEE. V shed 4 bases and J 4 bases; nucleotides not matched to a gene: 8. The DNA for the CDR3 is TGTGCCAGCAGCCTCGGGACAGCGGAAAATCAGCCCCAGCATTTT. Amino acids: CASSLGTAENQPQHF.

V is TRBV7-3 and J is TRBJ2-2, with D hard to call. From germline, CDR1 is SGHTA and CDR2 FQGTGA. There are 15 residues in the CDR3. V gave up 0 bases and J gave up 5 bases, with 10 bases separating them. CDR3 nucleotide sequence: TGTGCCAGCAGCTTAACAAGGAGTTTGACCGGGGAGCTGTTTTTT. This sequence encodes CASSLTRSLTGELFF.

The chain joins TRBV5-5 to TRBJ2-6; D not certain. Germline V lookup: CDR1 SGHKS, CDR2 YYEKEE (reference sequence). The CDR3 has 15 residues. Trimming stripped 1 base from V and 1 base from J, with 6 bases between. CDR3 bases: TGTGCCAGCAGCTTGTGGGGATCTGGGGCCAACGTCCTGACTTTC. Its protein is CASSLWGSGANVLTF.

This clone was seen repeatedly, ten times or more. The chain carries TRBV7-8 and TRBJ1-1, with 7 bases that match TRBD1. Germline trimming cut 1 base from V and 7 bases from J; bases unmatched to any gene: 3. This CDR3 contains 13 residues. CDR1 and CDR2 (germline): SGHVS, FQNEAQ. DNA for the CDR3: TGTGCCAGCAGCTTAGACAGGGGTAATGAAGCTTTCTTT. Residues: CASSLDRGNEAFF.

This clone was detected only once. This sequence joins TRBV10-3 and TRBJ1-1, with TRBD1 matching over 8 bases. With V trimmed by 6 bases and J by 2 bases, 5 bases remained unmatched. The CDR3 sequence is 14 residues long. The germline gives CDR1 ENHRY, CDR2 SYGVKD. The CDR3 loop is CAISHTGGNTEAFF. In nucleotides, the CDR3 is TGTGCCATCAGCCATACAGGGGGAAACACTGAAGCTTTCTTT.

The V gene is TRBV7-3, the J gene TRBJ1-3; maybe TRBD1 (5 bases). CDR3 size: 14 residues. The V end was cut by 5 bases, the J end by 0 bases, with 8 bases between. The germline CDR1 and CDR2 sequences are SGHTA and FQGTGA. CDR3 DNA sequence: TGTGCCAGCAGCCCGGACACCTCTGGAAACACCATATATTTT. The encoded protein is CASSPDTSGNTIYF.

The chain carries TRBV5-5 and TRBJ1-6, with D perhaps TRBD1 (5 bases). Germline V gene lookup returns CDR1 SGHKS and CDR2 YYEKEE (reference sequence). Trimming stripped 5 bases from V and 0 bases from J, with 12 bases between. CDR3 length: 16 amino acids. CDR3 DNA sequence: TGTGCCAGCAGAATAGAGGGGAGCTCCTATAATTCACCCCTCCACTTT. Translated, it gives CASRIEGSSYNSPLHF.

This clone was counted between two and nine times. This rearrangement joins TRBV5-1 to TRBJ2-4; tentatively, D is TRBD2 (6 bases). The CDR3 is 14 amino acids. Trimming stripped 4 bases from V and 4 bases from J, with 12 bases between. From germline, CDR1 is SGHRS and CDR2 YFSETQ. CDR3 residues: CASSRRDSKNIQYF. In DNA, the CDR3 is TGCGCCAGCAGCCGTCGGGACTCAAAAAACATTCAGTACTTC.

V and J are TRBV9 and TRBJ1-1; TRBD1 aligns across 8 bases. J gave up 3 bases and V 0 bases, and 4 bases lay outside the gene matches. CDR3 length: 15 residues. Germline assignment: CDR1 SGDLS and CDR2 YYNGEE. CDR3 DNA: TGTGCCAGCAGCGTAGCTGCGGGACAGGACACTGAAGCTTTCTTT. Its translation is CASSVAAGQDTEAFF.

The chain is built from TRBV11-3 and TRBJ1-1; D uncertain. The length of the CDR3 is 13 residues. V was trimmed by 6 bases and J by 3 bases, leaving 11 bases between them. CDR1 is SGHNT and CDR2 is YENEEA in the germline V gene. The DNA of the CDR3 is TGTGCCAGCAGTTCTACAAGGTACACTGAAGCTTTCTTT. As protein: CASSSTRYTEAFF. The full variable domain, its missing parts supplied by reference TRBV11-3 and TRBJ1-1, is EAGVVQSPRYKIIEKKQPVAFWCNPISGHNTLYWYLQNLGQGPELLIRYENEEAVDDSQLPKDRFSAERLKGVDSTLKIQPAELGDSAVYLCASSSTRYTEAFFGQGTRLTVV.

This clone has only a few counts. The J gene is TRBJ2-2, the V gene TRBV5-1, with D possibly matching TRBD1 (5 bases). CDR1 is SGHRS, CDR2 YFSETQ, per germline. The CDR3 spans 13 residues. The V end was cut by 4 bases, the J end by 5 bases, with 9 bases between. The CDR3 loop is CASSVTATGELFF. The CDR3, as DNA: TGCGCCAGCAGCGTGACAGCTACCGGGGAGCTGTTTTTT.

This clone has a single count. This chain joins TRBV7-3 and TRBJ1-5, with 10 bases identical to TRBD1. V lost 2 bases and J lost 5; bases outside the gene matches: 3. CDR3 size: 15 residues. Germline V lookup: CDR1 SGHTA, CDR2 FQGTGA. CDR3: CASSLLTGGDQPQHF. The DNA for the CDR3 is TGTGCCAGCAGCTTATTGACAGGGGGCGATCAGCCCCAGCATTTT.

Comments on this clone: The same CDR3 can be traced to other DNA sequences in this sample. J is TRBJ1-5 and V is TRBV4-1; no definite D call. Germline CDR1 MGHRA, CDR2 YSYEKL. This CDR3 comprises 13 residues. V dropped 0 bases and J dropped 6 bases, with 6 bases sitting between them. The DNA for the CDR3 is TGCGCCAGCAGCCAAGATCTCGGTCAGCCCCAGCATTTT. Translating it yields CASSQDLGQPQHF.

This chain connects TRBV5-1 to TRBJ2-5; no clear D gene. V was trimmed by 4 bases and J by 2 bases, leaving 15 bases between them. This CDR3 has 15 residues. In germline, CDR1 is SGHRS, CDR2 YFSETQ. CDR3 loop: CASSAGGSVQETQYF. The CDR3 bases are TGCGCCAGCAGCGCCGGTGGGTCCGTACAAGAGACCCAGTACTTC.

The J gene is TRBJ2-7, the V gene TRBV27; weak D call: TRBD2 (6 bases). This CDR3 contains 13 residues. The V end lost 5 bases, the J end lost 4 bases, and 12 bases lay between the germline ends. CDR1 is MNHEY, CDR2 SMNVEV, per germline (reference sequence). Written as DNA, the CDR3 is TGTGCCAGCAGTCCACCGGGGGTATACGAGCAGTACTTC. Translating gives CASSPPGVYEQYF.

This clone was recorded once. The chain recombines TRBV5-6 with TRBJ1-6, with 8 positions matching TRBD1. V dropped 4 bases and J dropped 9; count of bases not matched to a gene: 6. Germline CDR1 SGHDT, CDR2 YYEEEE. There are 14 residues in the CDR3. CDR3 residues: CASSDRGVSSPLHF. CDR3 nucleotides: TGTGCCAGCAGCGACAGGGGTGTTTCTTCACCCCTCCACTTT.

The chain recombines TRBV9 with TRBJ1-2; D possibly corresponds to TRBD1 (5 bases). The CDR3 totals 14 residues. CDR1 and CDR2 (germline): SGDLS, YYNGEE. With 3 bases removed from V and 0 bases from J, the gap between germline ends came to 9 bases. The CDR3 DNA sequence: TGTGCCAGCAGCGCCTCGACAGCTAACTATGGCTACACCTTC. This encodes CASSASTANYGYTF.

This clone showed up just a few times. J is TRBJ2-7 and V is TRBV5-5; tentative D call: TRBD1 (6 bases). Germline lookup yields CDR1 SGHKS and CDR2 YYEKEE (reference sequence). The CDR3 consists of 15 residues. Trimming cost V 3 bases and J 2 bases, with 15 bases left between them. In DNA form, the CDR3 reads TGTGCCAGCAGCTCACTGGTGGGGGCAACCTACGAGCAGTACTTC. It translates to CASSSLVGATYEQYF.

The rearrangement links TRBV11-2 to TRBJ2-5; 11 bases match TRBD2. Trimming removed 4 bases from V and 7 bases from J; junction bases left unmatched: 14. The germline V gene encodes CDR1 SGHAT and CDR2 FQNNGV. The CDR3 covers 17 residues. CDR3 in amino acids: CASSSDRLAGLLGTQYF. The DNA for the CDR3 is TGTGCCAGCAGCTCGGACCGACTAGCGGGGTTGTTAGGGACCCAGTACTTC.

The table lists this clone with a few counts. The genes are TRBV5-1 and TRBJ1-2; TRBD1 matches 7 bases. This CDR3 is 14 amino acids long. J gave up 4 bases and V 5 bases, and 8 bases lay outside the gene matches. The germline CDR1 and CDR2 sequences are SGHRS and YFSETQ. CDR3 bases: TGCGCCAGCAGACAACCGGGACAGCCCTATGGCTACACCTTC. It specifies CASRQPGQPYGYTF.

The rearrangement joins TRBV11-2 to TRBJ1-1; D is undetermined. Germline CDR1 SGHAT, CDR2 FQNNGV. V was shortened by 4 bases and J by 6 bases, with 9 bases between the two germline ends. The CDR3 covers 12 residues. The CDR3 nucleotides read TGTGCCAGCAGCTACTCGGACGCTGAAGCTTTCTTT. This codes for CASSYSDAEAFF.

This rearrangement joins TRBV19 to TRBJ2-3; no clear D. The germline V gene has CDR1 LNHDA and CDR2 SQIVND (reference sequence). The germline V and J ends were trimmed by 6 bases and 4 bases, with 14 bases remaining between them. This CDR3 has 14 residues. The CDR3 here is CASSLRTGSDTQYF. Written as DNA, the CDR3 is TGTGCCAGTAGCCTAAGGACGGGCTCAGATACGCAGTATTTT. The full variable domain, completed using reference TRBV19 and TRBJ2-3, is DGGITQSPKYLFRKEGQNVTLSCEQNLNHDAMYWYRQDPGQGLRLIYYSQIVNDFQKGDIAEGYSVSREKKESFPLTVTSAQKNPTAFYLCASSLRTGSDTQYFGPGTRLTVL.

The chain recombines TRBV6-6 with TRBJ1-5; 10 nucleotides align to TRBD1. CDR1 MNHNY and CDR2 SVGAGI come from the germline V gene (reference sequence). The CDR3 has 15 amino acids. Trimming at V came to 5 bases and at J to 4 bases, leaving 5 bases not matched to a gene. In nucleotides, the CDR3 is TGTGCCAGCAGTCTACGGACAGGGGGGAATCAGCCCCAGCATTTT. Its protein is CASSLRTGGNQPQHF.

The V call is TRBV6-5, the J call TRBJ2-4, with TRBD2 as a possible D gene (5 bases). V was clipped by 6 bases and J by 1 base, with 10 bases between them. The CDR3 is made up of 14 amino acids. CDR1 is MNHEY and CDR2 is SVGAGI in the germline V gene. CDR3 residues: CASRPSFAKNIQYF. As DNA, the CDR3 is TGTGCCAGCAGACCTAGCTTCGCCAAAAACATTCAGTACTTC.

This chain uses TRBV3-1 (or the pseudogene TRBV3-2) with TRBJ2-7; D might be TRBD1 or TRBD2, each matching 6 bases. The germline CDR1 and CDR2 sequences are LGHDT and YNNKEL (reference sequence). The germline V and J ends were trimmed by 0 bases and 0 bases, with 15 bases remaining between them. The CDR3 has 17 amino acids. In nucleotides, the CDR3 is TGTGCCAGCAGCCAAGATCACCGGGGGCCTTACTCCTACGAGCAGTACTTC. Its protein product is CASSQDHRGPYSYEQYF.

The genes are TRBV6-2 or TRBV6-3 and TRBJ2-3; 7 bases agree with TRBD1. CDR1 and CDR2 (germline): MNHEY, SVGEGT. Trimming took 5 bases from V and 0 from J; bases not matched to a gene: 2. The CDR3 totals 14 residues. CDR3 in amino acids: CASSRQGSTDTQYF. CDR3 DNA sequence: TGTGCCAGCAGTAGACAGGGAAGCACAGATACGCAGTATTTT.

In the case of this clone: The junction shows a germline mismatch at one end, possibly a read error. The V call is TRBV2, the J call TRBJ2-5; D possibly uses TRBD1 or TRBD2 (5 bases each). CDR3 length: 12 residues. Looked up from germline, CDR1 is SNHLY and CDR2 is FYNNEI. CDR3 DNA: TGTGCCAGCAGTGAAAGTGGGCAGGGAGTAGACTTC. Protein: CASSESGQGVDF.

This clone has just a few counts. The chain links TRBV20-1 to TRBJ1-1; D is perhaps TRBD1 (6 bases). Germline CDR1 reads DFQATT; CDR2 reads SNEGSKA (reference sequence). The CDR3 length is 11 residues. V was trimmed by 3 bases and J by 8 bases, leaving 10 bases between them. DNA of the CDR3: TGCAGTGCTAGGGAGGACAGCGAAGCTTTCTTT. This gives the protein CSAREDSEAFF.

The gene calls are TRBV5-1 and TRBJ1-1; a weak D match, TRBD1 (6 bases). The V end lost 3 bases, the J end lost 5 bases, and 14 bases lay between the germline ends. This CDR3 contains 14 residues. Germline lookup yields CDR1 SGHRS and CDR2 YFSETQ. The CDR3 region has the DNA TGCGCCAGCAGCTCAACTAAGGGGGATACTGAAGCTTTCTTT. This translates into CASSSTKGDTEAFF.

The V and J genes are TRBV2 and TRBJ2-3; no definite D call. The V end lost 7 bases, the J end lost 4 bases, and 9 bases lay between the germline ends. This CDR3 is 12 amino acids long. The V gene's germline CDR1 is SNHLY and CDR2 FYNNEI. CDR3 nucleotides: TGTGCCAGCACCTCAAAGGCAGATACGCAGTATTTT. This encodes CASTSKADTQYF.

CDR3 sequence reads: CASSFSWDGGYTF. CDR3 DNA sequence: TGTGCCAGCAGTTTTAGTTGGGACGGTGGCTACACCTTC. The chain recombines TRBV27 with TRBJ1-2; maybe TRBD1 (5 bases). With 3 bases removed from V and 7 bases from J, the gap between germline ends came to 12 bases. The CDR3 sequence is 13 residues long. Germline assignment: CDR1 MNHEY and CDR2 SMNVEV (reference sequence).

This clone has just a few counts. The chain links TRBV10-3 to TRBJ2-7; 12 bases agree with TRBD2. The CDR3 has 16 amino acids. Germline CDR1 is ENHRY and CDR2 is SYGVKD. The ends lost 8 bases at V and 0 bases at J; junction bases unmatched: 8. The CDR3 DNA sequence: TGTGCCATCGGCACTAGCGGGGGGCCAAGCTCCTACGAGCAGTACTTC. It is translated as CAIGTSGGPSSYEQYF.